Only a few counts were recorded for the clone carrying this T cell receptor (beta chain). V gave up 4 bases and J gave up 0 bases, with 16 bases separating them. The CDR3 covers 17 residues. CDR1 and CDR2 from the germline V gene are MGHDK and SYGVNS. As originally analysed: Amplifying reference gene primers gave estimates of nucleated cell counts. The method was immunoSEQ multiplex PCR; TCRdb's version includes in-frame clones alone and lacks a portion of them. V, J and clone size reflect that table, while D and trimming were determined from the DNA. Here the sample spans 150,000 to 200,000 clones, 70% to 90% being singletons. The sample comes from a study of blood T cell repertoires in COVID-19. Study-wide context: Acute-phase and convalescent COVID-19 samples originated in the United States, Italy and Spain. Sample material is recorded as cDNA or gDNA derived from T cells, B-cell-depleted T cells, or PBMCs.

Sequencing input: peripheral blood. This TCR was sampled from a woman at least 80 years old in a cohort sampled during active or convalescent COVID-19. The chain employs TRBV25-1 and TRBJ2-1; D call uncertain. The CDR3 nucleotides read TGTGCCAGCAGTGCACGCCCCCCCGCCGGCTCCTACAATGAGCAGTTCTTC. Its protein product is CASSARPPAGSYNEQFF.